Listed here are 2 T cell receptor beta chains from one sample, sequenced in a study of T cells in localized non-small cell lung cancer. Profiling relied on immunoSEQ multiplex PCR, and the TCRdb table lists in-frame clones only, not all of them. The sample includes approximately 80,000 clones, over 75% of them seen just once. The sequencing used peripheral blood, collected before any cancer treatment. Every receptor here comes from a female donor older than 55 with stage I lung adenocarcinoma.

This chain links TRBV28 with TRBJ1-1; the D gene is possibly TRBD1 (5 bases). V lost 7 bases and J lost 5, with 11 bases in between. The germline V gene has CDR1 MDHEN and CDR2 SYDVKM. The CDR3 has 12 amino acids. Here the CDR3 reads CASISKGTEAFF. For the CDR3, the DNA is TGTGCCAGCATCTCTAAGGGGACTGAAGCTTTCTTT.

The CDR3 sequence is CASSVGTGTDTQYF. CDR3 DNA: TGTGCCAGCAGCGTAGGGACAGGCACAGATACGCAGTATTTT. J is TRBJ2-3 and V is TRBV9; TRBD1 is a possible D gene (6 bases). V was clipped by 0 bases and J by 1 base, with 6 bases between them. This CDR3 region has 14 residues. The germline CDR1 and CDR2 sequences are SGDLS and YYNGEE. Complete variable domain (other parts from reference TRBV9 and TRBJ2-3): DSGVTQTPKHLITATGQRVTLRCSPRSGDLSVYWYQQSLDQGLQFLIQYYNGEERAKGNILERFSAQQFPDLHSELNLSSLELGDSALYFCASSVGTGTDTQYFGPGTRLTVL.